The 18 T cell receptor beta chains given below trace back to one sample, sequenced in a study of T cells in Graves' hyperthyroidism and ophthalmopathy. Researchers amplified the TCR beta CDR3 regions from RNA transcripts. Primed by the HTBI set, a first-round RT-PCR was run on the TCR CDR3. Using its own MiXCR run on the multiplex PCR reads, TCRdb lists one record per CDR3 protein. The sample holds hundreds of thousands of distinct CDR3 sequences; less than 25% are singletons and the top ten take 30% to 40%. The sequencing input was blood. Every receptor here comes from a young man with Graves' ophthalmopathy.

The chain joins TRBV20-1 to TRBJ1-4; possible D gene TRBD1, 6 bases. V was clipped by 0 bases and J by 8 bases, with 13 bases between them. This CDR3 has 14 residues. Per the germline V gene, CDR1 is DFQATT and CDR2 is SNEGSKA (reference sequence). In nucleotides, the CDR3 is TGCAGTGCTAGAGAAGGGGGGGGCCAGGAAAAACTGTTTTTT. This sequence encodes CSAREGGGQEKLFF.

Many counts were recorded for this clonotype. The rearrangement uses TRBV11-1 and TRBJ1-2, with 7 positions matching TRBD1. Germline CDR1 SGHAT, CDR2 FQDESV (reference sequence). The CDR3 consists of 14 residues. The J segment lost 8 bases and the V segment lost 5 bases, leaving 11 bases of the junction unmatched. In DNA, the CDR3 is TGTGCCAGCAGCCAGGGGACAGCGCCTCAGGGCTACACCTTC. It codes for CASSQGTAPQGYTF.

Remarks on this clonotype: A read error may explain this, as a much larger clone is one base away. The chain is built from TRBV12-3 or TRBV12-4 and TRBJ1-2; 9 positions match TRBD1. The CDR3 sequence is 14 residues long. V trimming: 8 bases; J trimming: 7 bases; junction bases outside the gene matches: 11. The DNA for the CDR3 is TGTGCCAGCGGACCACCGGGACAGGGCTCTGGCTACACCTTC. Translated: CASGPPGQGSGYTF.

There are many counts of this clonotype. The chain uses TRBV6-1 and TRBJ1-1; D ambiguous. Germline V lookup: CDR1 MNHNS, CDR2 SASEGT. The CDR3 spans 13 residues. V gave up 4 bases and J gave up 1 base, with 7 bases separating them. CDR3 nucleotide sequence: TGTGCCAGCAGTGCACAGAAGAACACTGAAGCTTTCTTT. Its translation: CASSAQKNTEAFF.

This clonotype occurred many times. The chain combines TRBV5-1 with TRBJ2-1, with no clear D. The germline V gene encodes CDR1 SGHRS and CDR2 YFSETQ. The CDR3 sequence is 18 residues long. V dropped 2 bases and J dropped 0 bases, with 18 bases sitting between them. CDR3 in DNA: TGCGCCAGCAGCTTAGCGCCCCAAGCCCTGAGCTCCTACAATGAGCAGTTCTTC. Its translation: CASSLAPQALSSYNEQFF.

This clonotype was picked up a small number of times. V and J are TRBV7-2 and TRBJ2-5; D tentatively reads TRBD1 or TRBD2 (5 bases each). The CDR3 spans 15 residues. Trimming took off 2 bases at V and 4 bases at J, with 14 bases between the two ends. CDR1 is SGHTA, CDR2 FQGNSA, per germline. DNA for the CDR3: TGTGCCAGCAGCTTATGGGACCAGGTGGGAGAGACCCAGTACTTC. Translated: CASSLWDQVGETQYF. Based on the CDR3 plus reference TRBV7-2 and TRBJ2-5, the full variable domain is GAGVSQSPSNKVTEKGKDVELRCDPISGHTALYWYRQSLGQGLEFLIYFQGNSAPDKSGLPSDRFSAERTGGSVSTLTIQRTQQEDSAVYLCASSLWDQVGETQYFGPGTRLLVL.

J is TRBJ2-1 and V is TRBV13; D unclear. This CDR3 spans 15 amino acids. Germline V gene data show CDR1 as PRHDT and CDR2 as FYEKMQ (reference sequence). V gave up 5 bases and J gave up 0 bases, with 11 bases separating them. In nucleotides, the CDR3 is TGTGCCAGCAGCCCCGTCGGTAGCTCCTACAATGAGCAGTTCTTC. Translated: CASSPVGSSYNEQFF.

This clonotype was counted only a few times. The chain employs TRBV20-1 and TRBJ1-2; no clear D gene. V was pared by 7 bases and J by 8 bases, with 17 bases between. CDR3 size: 12 residues. Germline loops: CDR1 DFQATT, CDR2 SNEGSKA (reference sequence). CDR3 residues: CSGKTIGPGYTF. The CDR3 coding sequence is TGCAGTGGCAAGACGATAGGTCCGGGCTACACCTTC.

This clonotype was found many times. CDR3 coding DNA: TGTGCCAGCAGTTACTCGATCCGAGGGAACACCGGGGAGCTGTTTTTT. This encodes CASSYSIRGNTGELFF. The J gene is TRBJ2-2, the V gene TRBV6-5; the D is unclear. Trimming cost V 0 bases and J 1 base, with 9 bases left between them. Germline values: CDR1 MNHEY, CDR2 SVGAGI. The CDR3 has 16 residues.

This chain links TRBV5-1 with TRBJ2-2, with 9 bases identical to TRBD1. The V gene's germline CDR1 is SGHRS and CDR2 YFSETQ. The J segment lost 4 bases and the V segment lost 4 bases, leaving 5 bases of the junction unmatched. The CDR3 totals 15 residues. CDR3 amino acids: CASSEGQGSTGELFF. CDR3 sequence (DNA): TGCGCCAGCAGCGAAGGACAGGGGAGCACCGGGGAGCTGTTTTTT. Based on the CDR3 plus reference TRBV5-1 and TRBJ2-2, the full variable domain is KAGVTQTPRYLIKTRGQQVTLSCSPISGHRSVSWYQQTPGQGLQFLFEYFSETQRNKGNFPGRFSGRQFSNSRSEMNVSTLELGDSALYLCASSEGQGSTGELFFGEGSRLTVL.

This sequence joins TRBV5-1 and TRBJ2-1, with 11 bases fitting TRBD2. The CDR3 is made up of 15 amino acids. Germline V gene lookup returns CDR1 SGHRS and CDR2 YFSETQ. The V gene end was trimmed by 2 bases and the J gene end by 6 bases; junction bases not matched to a gene: 4. CDR3 region: CASSLYSGRANEQFF. CDR3 DNA sequence: TGCGCCAGCAGCTTATATAGCGGGAGGGCCAATGAGCAGTTCTTC.

V usage is TRBV15 and J usage is TRBJ2-3; TRBD2 aligns across 14 bases. Germline V gives CDR1 LNHNV, CDR2 YYDKDF (reference sequence). This CDR3 has 18 residues. J was trimmed by 0 bases and V by 5 bases; bases with no gene match: 7. Here the CDR3 reads CATSPGLAGGPSTDTQYF. The CDR3 bases are TGTGCCACCAGCCCAGGACTAGCGGGAGGTCCGAGCACAGATACGCAGTATTTT.

This clonotype has at least ten counts. The DNA of the CDR3 is TGTGCCAGCAGCCCAAGGACTAGCGGGAGTCTCGAGCAGTACTTC. Its protein product is CASSPRTSGSLEQYF. J is TRBJ2-7 and V is TRBV3-1, with 13 bases fitting TRBD2. Unmatched junction bases numbered 6, after V lost 4 bases and J lost 6 bases. Germline assignment: CDR1 LGHDT and CDR2 YNNKEL (reference sequence). This CDR3 spans 15 amino acids.

The V gene is TRBV2, the J gene TRBJ2-1; either TRBD1 or TRBD2 may fit D (5 bases each). This CDR3 is built from 12 residues. V lost 7 bases and J lost 7, with 11 bases in between. The V gene's germline CDR1 is SNHLY and CDR2 FYNNEI. The CDR3 protein is CASKWDGNEQFF. As DNA, the CDR3 is TGTGCCAGCAAATGGGACGGGAATGAGCAGTTCTTC.

This clonotype was observed a few times. The V and J genes are TRBV7-9 and TRBJ1-5; a weak D match, TRBD1 (6 bases). This CDR3 is 12 amino acids long. Germline V gene sequence: CDR1 SEHNR, CDR2 FQNEAQ (reference sequence). V lost 4 bases and J 11 bases, leaving 12 bases between the germline ends. CDR3 bases: TGTGCCAGCAGCTCAACAGGGATGACCCAGCATTTT. Its translation: CASSSTGMTQHF.

The genes are TRBV20-1 and TRBJ1-1; D is uncertain. The V gene lost 2 bases and the J gene lost 7 bases, with 11 bases spanning the gap. Germline values: CDR1 DFQATT, CDR2 SNEGSKA (reference sequence). The CDR3 is 12 amino acids. The CDR3 DNA is TGCAGTGCTAGAAGTGAACGGTTTGAAGCTTTCTTT. Translated: CSARSERFEAFF.

The chain recombines TRBV3-1 with TRBJ2-5; no reliable D call. Germline V gene data show CDR1 as LGHDT and CDR2 as YNNKEL (reference sequence). V lost 1 base and J lost 4, with 19 bases in between. This CDR3 is 17 amino acids long. Here the CDR3 DNA reads TGTGCCAGCAGCCAAGTCGACGGCCTAATAGGTAGAGAGACCCAGTACTTC. This gives the protein CASSQVDGLIGRETQYF.

This clonotype was observed many times. In DNA, the CDR3 is TGTGCCAGCAGCTTAGGACTAGCGGCATACGAGCAGTACTTC. Its translation: CASSLGLAAYEQYF. This chain connects TRBV7-2 to TRBJ2-7; 9 bases line up with TRBD2. Trimming at V came to 1 base and at J to 4 bases, leaving 2 bases not matched to a gene. The CDR3 has 14 residues. Germline V gives CDR1 SGHTA, CDR2 FQGNSA.